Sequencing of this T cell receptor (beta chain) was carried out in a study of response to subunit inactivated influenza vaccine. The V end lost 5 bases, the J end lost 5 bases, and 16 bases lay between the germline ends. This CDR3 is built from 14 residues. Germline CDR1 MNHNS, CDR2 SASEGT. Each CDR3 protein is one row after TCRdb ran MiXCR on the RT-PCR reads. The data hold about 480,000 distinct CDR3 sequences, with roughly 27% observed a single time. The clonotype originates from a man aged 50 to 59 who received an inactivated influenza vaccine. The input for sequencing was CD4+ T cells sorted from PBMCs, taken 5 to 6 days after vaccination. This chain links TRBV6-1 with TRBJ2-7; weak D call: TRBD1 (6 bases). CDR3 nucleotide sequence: TGTGCCAGCAGTACACAAATGGGGGCCCACGAGCAGTACTTC. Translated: CASSTQMGAHEQYF.